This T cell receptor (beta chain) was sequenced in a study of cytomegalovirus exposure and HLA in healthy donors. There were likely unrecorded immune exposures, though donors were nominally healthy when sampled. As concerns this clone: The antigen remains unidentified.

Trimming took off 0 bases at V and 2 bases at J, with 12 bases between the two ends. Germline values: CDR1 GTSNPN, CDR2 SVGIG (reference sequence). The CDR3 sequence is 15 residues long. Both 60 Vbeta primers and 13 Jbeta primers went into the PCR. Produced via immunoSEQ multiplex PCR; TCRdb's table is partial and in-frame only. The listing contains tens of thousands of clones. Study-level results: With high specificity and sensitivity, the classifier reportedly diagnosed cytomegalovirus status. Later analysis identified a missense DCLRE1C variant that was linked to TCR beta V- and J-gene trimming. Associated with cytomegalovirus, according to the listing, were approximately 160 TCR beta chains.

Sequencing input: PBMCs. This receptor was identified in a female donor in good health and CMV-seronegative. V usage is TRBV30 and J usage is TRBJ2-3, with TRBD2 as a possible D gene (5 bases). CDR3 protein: CAWSVTRGLTDTQYF. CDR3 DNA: TGTGCCTGGAGTGTGACGCGAGGGCTCACAGATACGCAGTATTTT.